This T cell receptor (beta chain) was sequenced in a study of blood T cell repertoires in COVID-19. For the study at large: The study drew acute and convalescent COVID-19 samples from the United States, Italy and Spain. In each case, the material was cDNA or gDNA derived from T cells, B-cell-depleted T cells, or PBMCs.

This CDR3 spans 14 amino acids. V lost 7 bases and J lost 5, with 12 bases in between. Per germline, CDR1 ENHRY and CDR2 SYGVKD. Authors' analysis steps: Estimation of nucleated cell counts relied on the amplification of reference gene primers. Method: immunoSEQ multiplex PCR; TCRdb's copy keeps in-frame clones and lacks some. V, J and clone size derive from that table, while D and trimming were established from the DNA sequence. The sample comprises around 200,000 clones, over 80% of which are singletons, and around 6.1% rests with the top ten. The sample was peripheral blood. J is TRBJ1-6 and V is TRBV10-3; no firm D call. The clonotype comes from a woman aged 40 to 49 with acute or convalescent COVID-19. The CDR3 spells CAITPGSDNSPLHF. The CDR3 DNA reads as TGTGCCATCACCCCCGGGAGCGATAATTCACCCCTCCACTTT.